This T cell receptor beta chain comes out of a study of cytomegalovirus exposure and HLA in healthy donors. Study-wide points: According to the study, 150 to 200 TCR beta chains were cytomegalovirus-associated.

With respect to this clone: The antigen remains unidentified.

The PCR employed 60 Vbeta primers together with 13 Jbeta primers. Assay: immunoSEQ multiplex PCR; the TCRdb copy retains only in-frame clones and omits some. The table records more than 65,000 clones, roughly 72% of them present only once. The material sequenced was PBMCs. The origin of this receptor is a woman aged 50 to 65 in good health and CMV-seropositive.

The CDR3 region has the DNA TGTGCCAGCAGCGTACGTGGACTAGCGATCACAGATACGCAGTATTTT. Translating it yields CASSVRGLAITDTQYF. The J gene is TRBJ2-3, the V gene TRBV9; 9 bases are a match to TRBD2. Unmatched junction bases numbered 5, after V lost 1 base and J lost 2 bases. The CDR3 extends over 16 amino acids. Germline V gene data show CDR1 as SGDLS and CDR2 as YYNGEE.